This T cell receptor (beta chain) was found in a study of T cell repertoires in cytomegalovirus infection. TCRdb passed the reads through MiXCR, listing each CDR3 protein once. The sample has some 400,000 distinct CDR3 sequences; approximately 31% are singletons. The germline V gene encodes CDR1 MDHEN and CDR2 SYDVKM. V was clipped by 10 bases and J by 1 base, with 17 bases between them. The CDR3 covers 15 residues. The rearrangement uses TRBV28 and TRBJ1-5; the D gene is possibly TRBD1 (5 bases). Sequencing was performed on PBMCs. The source is a human donor in good health (CMV status not recorded). Some clones in this sample may be carry-over from other donors' samples. For the CDR3, the DNA is TGTGCCACCGGGGGGGGAAAGGGAAGCAATCAGCCCCAGCATTTT. This translates into CATGGGKGSNQPQHF.